This T cell receptor beta chain is drawn from a study of CD8+CD57+ T cells in acquired aplastic anemia. Study-level results: It was found that some 30 CD8+ CDR3 sequences were shared between patients and controls.

Trimming shortened V by 2 bases and J by 2 bases, and 12 bases separated the two germline ends. Germline values: CDR1 DFQATT, CDR2 SNEGSKA (reference sequence). The CDR3 sequence is 14 residues long. At least ten counts were recorded for this clonotype. Its target is not known. Sequenced patients had shown CD8+CD57+ cell expansion by flow cytometry. Each of the patients presented with severe acquired aplastic anemia. Each patient gave a blood sample that was collected before any therapy had been received. The use of genomic DNA as template underpinned the TCR beta VDJ and CDR3 profiling. TCRdb analysed the reads with MiXCR anew, one entry per CDR3 protein. The sample has 120,000 or so distinct CDR3 sequences; nearly 40% are singletons.

This clonotype originated in a human donor with aplastic anemia. V is TRBV20-1 and J is TRBJ2-5, with D possibly matching TRBD2 (5 bases). Sequencing input: sorted CD4+, CD8+, or CD8+CD57+ T cells (not recorded which) from PBMCs. CDR3 nucleotides: TGCAGTGCTAGACGAGGGCTGGGGCAAGAGACCCAGTACTTC. This translates into CSARRGLGQETQYF.